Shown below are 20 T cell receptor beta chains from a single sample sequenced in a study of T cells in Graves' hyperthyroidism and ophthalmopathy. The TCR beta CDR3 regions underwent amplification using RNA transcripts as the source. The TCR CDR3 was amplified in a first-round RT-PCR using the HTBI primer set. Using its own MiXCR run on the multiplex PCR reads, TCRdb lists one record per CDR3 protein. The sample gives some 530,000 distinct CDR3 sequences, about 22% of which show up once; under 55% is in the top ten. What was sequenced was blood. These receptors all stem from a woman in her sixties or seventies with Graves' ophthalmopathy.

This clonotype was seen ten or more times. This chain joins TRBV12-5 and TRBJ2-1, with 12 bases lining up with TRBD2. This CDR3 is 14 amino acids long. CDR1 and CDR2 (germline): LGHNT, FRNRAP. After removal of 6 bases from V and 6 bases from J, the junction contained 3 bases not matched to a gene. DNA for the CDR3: TGTGCTAGTGGCCTGGGACTAGCGGGCAATGAGCAGTTCTTC. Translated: CASGLGLAGNEQFF.

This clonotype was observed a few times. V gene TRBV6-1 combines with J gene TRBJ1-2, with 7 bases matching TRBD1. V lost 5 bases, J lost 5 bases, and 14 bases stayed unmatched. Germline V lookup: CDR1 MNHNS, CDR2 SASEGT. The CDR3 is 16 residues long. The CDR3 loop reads CASSSGGLGDSYGYTF. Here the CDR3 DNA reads TGTGCCAGCAGTTCTGGGGGGTTGGGGGACAGTTATGGCTACACCTTC.

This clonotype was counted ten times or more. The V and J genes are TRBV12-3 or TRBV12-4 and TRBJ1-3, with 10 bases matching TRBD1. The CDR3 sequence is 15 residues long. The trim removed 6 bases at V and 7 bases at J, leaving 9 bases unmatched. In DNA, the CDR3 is TGTGCCAGCAGCCGGGACAGGGGAATGAGTAACACCATATATTTT. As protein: CASSRDRGMSNTIYF.

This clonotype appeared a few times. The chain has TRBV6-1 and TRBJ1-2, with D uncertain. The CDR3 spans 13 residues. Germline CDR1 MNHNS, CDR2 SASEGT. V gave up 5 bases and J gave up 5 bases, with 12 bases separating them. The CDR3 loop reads CASSSDGVYGYTF. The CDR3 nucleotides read TGTGCCAGCAGTTCGGACGGGGTTTATGGCTACACCTTC.

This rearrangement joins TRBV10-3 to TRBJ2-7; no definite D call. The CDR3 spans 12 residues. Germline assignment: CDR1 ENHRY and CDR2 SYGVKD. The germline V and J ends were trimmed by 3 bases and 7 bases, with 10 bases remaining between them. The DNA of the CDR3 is TGTGCCATCAGTGACCCCATCTTGGAGCAGTACTTC. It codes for CAISDPILEQYF.

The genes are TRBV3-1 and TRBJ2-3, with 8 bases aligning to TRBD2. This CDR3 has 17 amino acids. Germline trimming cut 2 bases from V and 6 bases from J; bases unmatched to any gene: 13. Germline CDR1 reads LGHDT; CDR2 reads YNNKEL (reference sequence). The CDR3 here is CASSQNRGGPGPDTQYF. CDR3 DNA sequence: TGTGCCAGCAGCCAAAACCGGGGGGGGCCTGGCCCGGATACGCAGTATTTT.

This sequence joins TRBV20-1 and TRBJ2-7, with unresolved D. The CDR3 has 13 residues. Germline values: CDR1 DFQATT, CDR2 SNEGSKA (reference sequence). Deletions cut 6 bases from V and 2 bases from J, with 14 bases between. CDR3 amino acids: CSARRTNPYEQYF. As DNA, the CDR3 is TGCAGTGCCAGACGTACTAATCCCTACGAGCAGTACTTC.

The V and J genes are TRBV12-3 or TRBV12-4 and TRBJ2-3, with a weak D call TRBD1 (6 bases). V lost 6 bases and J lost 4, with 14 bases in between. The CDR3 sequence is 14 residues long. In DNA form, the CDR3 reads TGTGCCAGCAGAATTCATGGGGGCTCAGATACGCAGTATTTT. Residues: CASRIHGGSDTQYF.

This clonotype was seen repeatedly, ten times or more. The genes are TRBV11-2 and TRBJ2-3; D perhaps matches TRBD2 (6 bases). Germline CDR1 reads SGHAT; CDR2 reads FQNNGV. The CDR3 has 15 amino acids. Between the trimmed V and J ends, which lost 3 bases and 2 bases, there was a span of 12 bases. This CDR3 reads CASSFPGSNTDTQYF. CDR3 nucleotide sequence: TGTGCCAGCAGCTTCCCCGGGAGCAACACAGATACGCAGTATTTT.

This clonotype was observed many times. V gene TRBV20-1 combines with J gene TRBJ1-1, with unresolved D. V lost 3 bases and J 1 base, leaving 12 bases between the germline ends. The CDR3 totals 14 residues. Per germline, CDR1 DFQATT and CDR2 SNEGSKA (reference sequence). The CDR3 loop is CSARVWAGNTEAFF. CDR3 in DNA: TGCAGTGCTAGGGTTTGGGCGGGGAACACTGAAGCTTTCTTT.

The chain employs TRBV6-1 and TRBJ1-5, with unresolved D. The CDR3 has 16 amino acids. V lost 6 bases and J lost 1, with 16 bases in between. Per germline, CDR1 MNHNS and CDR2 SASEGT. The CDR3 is CASSDVGRRSNQPQHF. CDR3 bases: TGTGCCAGCAGCGACGTCGGGAGAAGAAGCAATCAGCCCCAGCATTTT.

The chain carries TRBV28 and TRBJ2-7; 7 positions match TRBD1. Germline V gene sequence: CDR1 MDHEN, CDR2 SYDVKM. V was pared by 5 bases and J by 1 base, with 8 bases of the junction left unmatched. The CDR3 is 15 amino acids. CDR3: CASSPRQGSSYEQYF. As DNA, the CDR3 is TGTGCCAGCAGTCCCCGACAGGGTTCGTCCTACGAGCAGTACTTC.

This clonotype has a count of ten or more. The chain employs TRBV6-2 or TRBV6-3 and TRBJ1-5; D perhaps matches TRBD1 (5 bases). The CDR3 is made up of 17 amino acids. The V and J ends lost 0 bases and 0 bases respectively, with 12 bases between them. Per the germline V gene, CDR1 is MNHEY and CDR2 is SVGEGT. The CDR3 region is CASSYSEGVSSNQPQHF. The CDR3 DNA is TGTGCCAGCAGTTACTCGGAAGGGGTTTCTAGCAATCAGCCCCAGCATTTT.

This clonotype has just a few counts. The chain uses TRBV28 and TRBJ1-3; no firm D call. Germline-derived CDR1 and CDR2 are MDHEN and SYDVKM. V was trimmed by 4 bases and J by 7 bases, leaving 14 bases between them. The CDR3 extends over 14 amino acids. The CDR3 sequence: CASSSPGGENTIYF. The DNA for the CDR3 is TGTGCCAGCAGTTCACCAGGCGGCGAGAACACCATATATTTT.

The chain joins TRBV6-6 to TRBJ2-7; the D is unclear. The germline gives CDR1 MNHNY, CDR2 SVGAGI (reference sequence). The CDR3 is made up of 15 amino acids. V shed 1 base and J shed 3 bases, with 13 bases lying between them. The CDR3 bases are TGTGCCAGCAGTTACTTTGGGCAGCTCGACTACGAGCAGTACTTC. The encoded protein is CASSYFGQLDYEQYF.

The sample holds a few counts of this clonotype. This CDR3 reads CASRLPSRNEQFF. In DNA, the CDR3 is TGTGCCAGCAGGCTCCCTTCAAGGAATGAGCAGTTCTTC. V and J are TRBV28 and TRBJ2-1; D is ambiguous. The length of the CDR3 is 13 residues. With 6 bases removed from V and 7 bases from J, the gap between germline ends came to 13 bases. The germline gives CDR1 MDHEN, CDR2 SYDVKM.

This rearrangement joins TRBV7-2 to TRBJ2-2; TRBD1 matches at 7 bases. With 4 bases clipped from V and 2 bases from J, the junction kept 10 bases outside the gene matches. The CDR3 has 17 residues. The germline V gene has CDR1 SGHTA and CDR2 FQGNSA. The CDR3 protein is CASSSAPGQRNTGELFF. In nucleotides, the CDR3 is TGTGCCAGCAGCTCTGCCCCGGGACAGAGAAACACCGGGGAGCTGTTTTTT.

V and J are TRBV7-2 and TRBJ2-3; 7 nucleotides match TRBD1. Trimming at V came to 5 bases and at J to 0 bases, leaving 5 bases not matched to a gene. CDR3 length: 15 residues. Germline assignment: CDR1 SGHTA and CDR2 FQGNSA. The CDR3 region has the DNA TGTGCCAGCAGCATTTGGACAGGTAGCACAGATACGCAGTATTTT. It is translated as CASSIWTGSTDTQYF.

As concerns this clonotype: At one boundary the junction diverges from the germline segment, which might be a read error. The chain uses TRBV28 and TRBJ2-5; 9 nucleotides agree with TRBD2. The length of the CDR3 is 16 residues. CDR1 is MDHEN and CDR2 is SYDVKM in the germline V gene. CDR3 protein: CASSLVGLALKEAQYF. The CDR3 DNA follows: TGTGCCAGCAGTTTAGTCGGACTAGCGCTGAAAGAGGCCCAGTACTTC.

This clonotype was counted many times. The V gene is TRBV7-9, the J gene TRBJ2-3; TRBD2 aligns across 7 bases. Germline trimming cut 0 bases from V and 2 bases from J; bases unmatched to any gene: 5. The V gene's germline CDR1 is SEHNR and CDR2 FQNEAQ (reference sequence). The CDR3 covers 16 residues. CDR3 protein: CASSLAAGTNTDTQYF. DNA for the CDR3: TGTGCCAGCAGCTTAGCCGCCGGGACTAACACAGATACGCAGTATTTT.